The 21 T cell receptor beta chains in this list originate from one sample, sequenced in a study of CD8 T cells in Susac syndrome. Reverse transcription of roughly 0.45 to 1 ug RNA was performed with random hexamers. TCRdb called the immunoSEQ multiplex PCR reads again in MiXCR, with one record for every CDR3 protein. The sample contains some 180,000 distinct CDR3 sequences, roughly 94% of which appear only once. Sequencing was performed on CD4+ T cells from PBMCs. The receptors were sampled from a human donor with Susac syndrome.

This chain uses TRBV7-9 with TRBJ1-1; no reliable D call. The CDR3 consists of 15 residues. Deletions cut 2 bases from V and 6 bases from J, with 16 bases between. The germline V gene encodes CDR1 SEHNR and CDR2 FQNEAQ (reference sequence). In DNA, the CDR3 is TGTGCCAGCAGCTTACGAGAATACCCACGGTCTGAAGCTTTCTTT. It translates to CASSLREYPRSEAFF.

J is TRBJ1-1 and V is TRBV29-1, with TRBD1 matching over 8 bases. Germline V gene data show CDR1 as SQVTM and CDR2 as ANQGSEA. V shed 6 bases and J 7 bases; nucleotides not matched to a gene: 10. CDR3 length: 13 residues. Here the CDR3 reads CSVSLRGTGEAFF. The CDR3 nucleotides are TGCAGCGTCTCCCTAAGGGGGACAGGTGAAGCTTTCTTT.

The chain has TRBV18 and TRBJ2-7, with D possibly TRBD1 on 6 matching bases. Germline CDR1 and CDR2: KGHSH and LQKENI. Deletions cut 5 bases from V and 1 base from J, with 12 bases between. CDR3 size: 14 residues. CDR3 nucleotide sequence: TGTGCCAGCTCAACTTCGGACAGTTCCTACGAGCAGTACTTC. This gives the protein CASSTSDSSYEQYF.

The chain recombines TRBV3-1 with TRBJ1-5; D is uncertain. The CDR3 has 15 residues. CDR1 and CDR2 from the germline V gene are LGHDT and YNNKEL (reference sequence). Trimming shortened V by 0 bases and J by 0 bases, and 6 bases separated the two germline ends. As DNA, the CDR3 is TGTGCCAGCAGCCAAGACGGTGATAGCAATCAGCCCCAGCATTTT. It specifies CASSQDGDSNQPQHF.

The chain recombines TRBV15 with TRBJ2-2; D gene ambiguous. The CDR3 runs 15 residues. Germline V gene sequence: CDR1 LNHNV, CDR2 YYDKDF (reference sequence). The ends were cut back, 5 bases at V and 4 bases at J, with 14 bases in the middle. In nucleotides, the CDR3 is TGTGCCACCAGCTGGCCTAGTTCGGGCACCGGGGAGCTGTTTTTT. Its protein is CATSWPSSGTGELFF.

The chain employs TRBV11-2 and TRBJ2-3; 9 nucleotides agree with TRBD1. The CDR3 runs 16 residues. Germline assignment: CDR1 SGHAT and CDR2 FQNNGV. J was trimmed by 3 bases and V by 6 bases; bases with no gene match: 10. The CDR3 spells CASRQGQGSRTDTQYF. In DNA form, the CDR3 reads TGTGCCAGCAGACAAGGACAGGGGAGTAGAACAGATACGCAGTATTTT.

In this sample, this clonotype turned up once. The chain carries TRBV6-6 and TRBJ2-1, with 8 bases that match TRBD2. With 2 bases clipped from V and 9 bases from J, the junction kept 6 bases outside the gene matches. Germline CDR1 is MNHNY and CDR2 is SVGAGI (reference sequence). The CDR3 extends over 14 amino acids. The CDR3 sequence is CASSYEAGEGEQFF. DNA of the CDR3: TGTGCCAGCAGTTACGAAGCGGGAGAGGGTGAGCAGTTCTTC.

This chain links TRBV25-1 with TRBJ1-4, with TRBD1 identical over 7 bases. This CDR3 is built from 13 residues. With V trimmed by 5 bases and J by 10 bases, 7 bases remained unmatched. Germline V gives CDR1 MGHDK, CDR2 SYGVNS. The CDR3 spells CASSSTGSGKLFF. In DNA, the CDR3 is TGTGCCAGCAGTTCGACAGGGTCAGGAAAACTGTTTTTT.

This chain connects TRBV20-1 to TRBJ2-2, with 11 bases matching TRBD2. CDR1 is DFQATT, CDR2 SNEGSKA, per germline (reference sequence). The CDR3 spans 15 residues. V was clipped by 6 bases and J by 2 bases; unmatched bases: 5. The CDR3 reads CSAKGLAGNTGELFF. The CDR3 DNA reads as TGCAGTGCCAAAGGACTAGCGGGCAACACCGGGGAGCTGTTTTTT.

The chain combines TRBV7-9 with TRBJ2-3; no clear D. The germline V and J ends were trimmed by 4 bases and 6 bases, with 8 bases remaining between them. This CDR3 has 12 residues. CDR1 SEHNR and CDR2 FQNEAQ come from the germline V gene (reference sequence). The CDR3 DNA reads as TGTGCCAGCAGCTCAAGCGTGGATACGCAGTATTTT. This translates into CASSSSVDTQYF.

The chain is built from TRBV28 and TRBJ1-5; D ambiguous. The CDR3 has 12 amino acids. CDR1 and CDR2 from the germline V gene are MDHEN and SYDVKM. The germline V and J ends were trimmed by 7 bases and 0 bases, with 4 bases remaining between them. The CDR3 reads CASMGSNQPQHF. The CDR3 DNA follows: TGTGCCAGCATGGGTAGCAATCAGCCCCAGCATTTT.

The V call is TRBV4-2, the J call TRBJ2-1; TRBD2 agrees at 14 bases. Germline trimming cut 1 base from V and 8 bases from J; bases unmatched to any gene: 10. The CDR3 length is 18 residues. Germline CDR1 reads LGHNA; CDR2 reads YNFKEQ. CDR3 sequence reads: CASSQGEGLAGVIYEQFF. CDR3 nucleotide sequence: TGTGCCAGCAGCCAAGGAGAGGGACTAGCGGGAGTAATCTATGAGCAGTTCTTC.

CDR3 sequence: CASSSQGWDTEAFF. The CDR3 DNA sequence: TGTGCCAGCAGCTCCCAAGGATGGGACACTGAAGCTTTCTTT. The chain recombines TRBV27 with TRBJ1-1; D uncertain. V was cut by 6 bases and J by 3 bases, with 14 bases left in between. The CDR3 length is 14 residues. Germline values: CDR1 MNHEY, CDR2 SMNVEV (reference sequence).

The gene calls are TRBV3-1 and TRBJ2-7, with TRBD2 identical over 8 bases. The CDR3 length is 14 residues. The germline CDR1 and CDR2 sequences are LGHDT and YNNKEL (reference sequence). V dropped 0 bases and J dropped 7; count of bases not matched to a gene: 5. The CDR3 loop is CASSQDYSGREQYF. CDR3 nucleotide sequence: TGTGCCAGCAGCCAAGATTACAGCGGGAGAGAGCAGTACTTC.

CDR3 DNA: TGCAGTGCCCTGTACAGAGGGGAGACCCAGTACTTC. The encoded protein is CSALYRGETQYF. V is TRBV20-1 and J is TRBJ2-5; a possible D gene is TRBD2 (5 bases). Germline V gene data show CDR1 as DFQATT and CDR2 as SNEGSKA (reference sequence). Trimming left V 6 bases short and J 5 bases short, with 13 bases between. The CDR3 sequence is 12 residues long.

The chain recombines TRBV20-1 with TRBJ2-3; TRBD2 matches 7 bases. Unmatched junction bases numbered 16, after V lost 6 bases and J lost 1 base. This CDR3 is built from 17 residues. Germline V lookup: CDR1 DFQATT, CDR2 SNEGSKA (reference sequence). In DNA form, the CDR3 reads TGCAGTGCGCCCCCCCGGCCAGCTAGCGGCGGCACAGATACGCAGTATTTT. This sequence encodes CSAPPRPASGGTDTQYF.

The chain's CDR3 is CASSQGASGRDYEQYF. The CDR3 DNA sequence: TGCGCCAGCAGCCAAGGGGCTAGCGGGAGAGATTACGAGCAGTACTTC. The chain uses TRBV4-1 and TRBJ2-7, with TRBD2 identical over 10 bases. From germline, CDR1 is MGHRA and CDR2 YSYEKL. This CDR3 is 16 amino acids long. After removal of 1 base from V and 4 bases from J, the junction contained 7 bases not matched to a gene.

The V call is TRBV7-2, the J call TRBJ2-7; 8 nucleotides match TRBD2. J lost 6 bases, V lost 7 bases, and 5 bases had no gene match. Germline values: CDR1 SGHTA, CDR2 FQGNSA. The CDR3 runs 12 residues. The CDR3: CASTRGGGEQYF. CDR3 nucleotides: TGTGCCAGCACCCGGGGGGGTGGCGAGCAGTACTTC.

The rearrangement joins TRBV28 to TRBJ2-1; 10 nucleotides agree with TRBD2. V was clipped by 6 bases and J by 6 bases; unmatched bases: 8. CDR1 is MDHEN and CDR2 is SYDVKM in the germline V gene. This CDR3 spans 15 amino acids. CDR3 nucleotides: TGTGCCAGCAGCCCGGCTAGCGGGAGTGGCAATGAGCAGTTCTTC. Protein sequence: CASSPASGSGNEQFF. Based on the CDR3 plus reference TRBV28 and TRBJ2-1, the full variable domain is DVKVTQSSRYLVKRTGEKVFLECVQDMDHENMFWYRQDPGLGLRLIYFSYDVKMKEKGDIPEGYSVSREKKERFSLILESASTNQTSMYLCASSPASGSGNEQFFGPGTRLTVL.

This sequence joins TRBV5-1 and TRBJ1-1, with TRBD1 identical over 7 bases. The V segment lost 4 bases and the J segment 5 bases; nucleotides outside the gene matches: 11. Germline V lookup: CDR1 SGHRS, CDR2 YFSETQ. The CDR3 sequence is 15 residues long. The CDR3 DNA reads TGCGCCAGCAGCCTGGGGCAGGGGGGAAATACTGAAGCTTTCTTT. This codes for CASSLGQGGNTEAFF.

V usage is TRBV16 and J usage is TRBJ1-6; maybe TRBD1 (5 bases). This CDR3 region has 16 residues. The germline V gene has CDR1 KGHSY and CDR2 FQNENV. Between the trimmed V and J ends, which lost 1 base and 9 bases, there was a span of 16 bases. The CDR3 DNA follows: TGTGCCAGCAGCCAATTCCCTTTGGGACTGTTTTCACCCCTCCACTTT. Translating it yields CASSQFPLGLFSPLHF.